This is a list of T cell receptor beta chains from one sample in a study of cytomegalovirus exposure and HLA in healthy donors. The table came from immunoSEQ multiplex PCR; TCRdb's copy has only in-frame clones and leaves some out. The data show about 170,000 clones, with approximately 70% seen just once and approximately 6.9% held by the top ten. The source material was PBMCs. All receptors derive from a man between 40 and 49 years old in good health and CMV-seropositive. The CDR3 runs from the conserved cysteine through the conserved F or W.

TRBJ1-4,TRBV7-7,CASSSSHGTNEKLFF
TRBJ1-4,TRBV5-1,CASSYRGGANEKLFF
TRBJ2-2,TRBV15,CATSRGSPNTGELFF
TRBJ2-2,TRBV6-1,CASPGGDRTGELFF
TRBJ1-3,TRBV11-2,CASSFSGGNTIYF
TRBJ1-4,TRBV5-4,CASSFSGGGEEKLFF
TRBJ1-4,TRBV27,CASSLNPDTGDEKLFF
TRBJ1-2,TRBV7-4,CASSPRTGRYGYTF
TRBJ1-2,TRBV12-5,CASGLAAGRGQQYGYTF
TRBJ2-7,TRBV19,CASSTGTNYEQYF
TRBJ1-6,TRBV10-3,CAISESRGLANSPLHF
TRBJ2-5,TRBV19,CATGTKQETQYF
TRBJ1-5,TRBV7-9,CSSSLDYQPQHF
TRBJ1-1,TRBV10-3,CAIKGTGGNAEAFF
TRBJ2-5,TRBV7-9,CASSPTGEQETQYF
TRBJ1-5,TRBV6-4,CASSGHRVCNQPQHF
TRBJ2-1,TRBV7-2,CASNHPGLAGDSSYNEQFF
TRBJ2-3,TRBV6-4,CASSERGGATTQYF
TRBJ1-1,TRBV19,CASSHGGQNTEAFF
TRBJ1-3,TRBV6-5,CASSYGPTGSGNTIYF
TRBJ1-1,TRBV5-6,CASSLPGTLLNTEAFF
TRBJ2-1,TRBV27,CASSSPRESSYNEQFF
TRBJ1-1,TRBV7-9,CASSLEGLPRAFF
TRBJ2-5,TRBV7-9,CASSFGTGNGQYF
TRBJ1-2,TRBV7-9,CASSPDSPEGYTF
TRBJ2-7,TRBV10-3,CAISGGTDSSYEQYF
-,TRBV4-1,CASSQAPQGKVYEQYF
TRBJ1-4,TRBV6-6,CAIRGQGNEKLFF
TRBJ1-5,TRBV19,CASNGVGRGQPQHF
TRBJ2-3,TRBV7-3,CASGRGNTDTQYF
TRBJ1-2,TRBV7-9,CASSLDGGGYTF
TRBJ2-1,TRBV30,CAWSPPGTPYNEQFF
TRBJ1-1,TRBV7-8,CASSPTTGSTEAFF
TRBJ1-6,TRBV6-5,CASSLRTANNSPLHF
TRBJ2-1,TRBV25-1,CASSELAGAYNEQFF
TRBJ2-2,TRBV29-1,CSARASGGTGELFF
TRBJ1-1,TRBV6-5,CAIRTGTGTEAFF
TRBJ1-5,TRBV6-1,CASTGGLGNQPQHF
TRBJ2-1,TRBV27,CASGQLAGGRNEQFF
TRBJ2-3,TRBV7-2,CASSFNGGADTQYF
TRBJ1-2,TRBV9,CASGGYYGYTF
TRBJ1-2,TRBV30,CAWSGQGWGYTF